What follows are 2 T cell receptor beta chains derived from one specimen sequenced in a study of a mutant IDH1 vaccine in newly diagnosed glioma. Profiling relied on immunoSEQ multiplex PCR, and the TCRdb table lists in-frame clones only, not all of them. This sample yields 30,000 to 40,000 clones, of which around 83% are seen a single time; 7% to 7.5% belongs to the top ten. The time point was: week 35, safety follow-up. In every dose of vaccine, 300 ug of mutant IDH1 20-mer peptide was given alongside topical imiquimod. Antigens of these TCRs are unknown. The material sequenced was PBMCs, taken from a glioma patient whose treatment included an IDH1 peptide vaccine. The source of these receptors is a woman younger than 30 with glioma.

The CDR3 DNA reads TGCGCCAGCAGCCAAGCGACATCGAACACCGGGGAGCTGTTTTTT. Amino acids: CASSQATSNTGELFF. The chain couples TRBV4-3 to TRBJ2-2; D gene ambiguous. CDR1 is LGHNA, CDR2 YSLEER, per germline. Trimming stripped 1 base from V and 0 bases from J, with 6 bases between. The length of the CDR3 is 15 residues.

The rearrangement uses TRBV29-1 and TRBJ2-5, with TRBD1 identical over 7 bases. Looked up from germline, CDR1 is SQVTM and CDR2 is ANQGSEA. V dropped 4 bases and J dropped 3; count of bases not matched to a gene: 8. This CDR3 comprises 14 residues. This CDR3 is CSVGEQGRKETQYF. The CDR3 DNA is TGCAGCGTTGGGGAACAGGGGAGAAAAGAGACCCAGTACTTC.